Below are 15 T cell receptor beta chains sequenced from a single sample in a study of cytotoxic CD8 clonotypes in ibrutinib-treated CLL (dated by TCRdb to the early 2020s). Interpreted using the paper, the time point label stands for: progressive disease on ibrutinib. Receptor amplification or capture employed the immunoSEQ multiplex PCR assay. This is the immuneACCESS table as TCRdb keeps it, with only in-frame sequences that have V and J called. A part of the clones is gone; compared with another copy, unresolved V genes explain less than half, and the rest is unexplained. This sample has 250,000 to 350,000 clones in its table, and roughly four fifths of those were observed once. About 6% of the sample is held by the ten biggest clonotypes. Sequences were derived from PBMCs, sampled at disease progression, from a patient treated with ibrutinib. The receptors were gathered from a human donor with chronic lymphocytic leukemia.

The chain links TRBV12-5 to TRBJ2-7; D perhaps matches TRBD1 (5 bases). CDR1 is LGHNT and CDR2 is FRNRAP in the germline V gene. CDR3 length: 16 amino acids. Trimming left V 2 bases short and J 3 bases short, with 17 bases between. CDR3 sequence reads: CASGLPDTKNLYEQYF. CDR3 sequence (DNA): TGTGCTAGTGGTTTGCCGGACACGAAAAACCTCTACGAGCAGTACTTC.

The chain is built from TRBV28 and TRBJ1-3; no firm D call. CDR3 length equals 13 residues. Germline V lookup: CDR1 MDHEN, CDR2 SYDVKM. The ends were cut back, 10 bases at V and 0 bases at J, with 10 bases in the middle. In nucleotides, the CDR3 is TGTGCCATAACCGGGATCTCTGGAAACACCATATATTTT. It yields the protein CAITGISGNTIYF.

The CDR3 region has the DNA TGTGCCAGCAGCACTAGGGGGCGAACCACTGAAGCTTTCTTT. Translation: CASSTRGRTTEAFF. This rearrangement joins TRBV21-1 to TRBJ1-1; TRBD1 is the table's D call and was not checked against the DNA. TRBV21-1 constitutes a pseudogene. CDR3 size: 14 residues.

The chain combines TRBV20-1 with TRBJ2-3; D is ambiguous. V lost 5 bases to trimming and J lost 5 bases, with 8 bases between them. The germline CDR1 and CDR2 sequences are DFQATT and SNEGSKA (reference sequence). This CDR3 comprises 11 residues. As DNA, the CDR3 is TGCAGTGCTGTATCGGGAGATACGCAGTATTTT. As protein: CSAVSGDTQYF.

The chain combines TRBV7-8 with TRBJ2-5; no clear D. Germline loops: CDR1 SGHVS, CDR2 FQNEAQ. The CDR3 spans 14 residues. The V end was cut by 1 base, the J end by 2 bases, with 8 bases between. The CDR3 nucleotides read TGTGCCAGCAGCTTAGAAGGCTATCAAGAGACCCAGTACTTC. Translation gives CASSLEGYQETQYF.

The CDR3 loop is CASSLAPGQGDTQYF. The CDR3 DNA is TGTGCCAGCAGCTTAGCCCCCGGACAGGGGGATACGCAGTATTTT. The chain joins TRBV11-2 to TRBJ2-3; 9 bases fit TRBD1. The CDR3 totals 15 residues. The germline gives CDR1 SGHAT, CDR2 FQNNGV. V trimming: 1 base; J trimming: 6 bases; junction bases outside the gene matches: 5.

The chain uses TRBV5-4 and TRBJ2-1; 7 bases line up with TRBD2. J gave up 9 bases and V 2 bases, and 14 bases lay outside the gene matches. The CDR3 loop spans 16 amino acids. Looked up from germline, CDR1 is SGHNT and CDR2 is YYREEE (reference sequence). The CDR3 sequence: CASSLGVAGVPIEQFF. DNA for the CDR3: TGTGCCAGCAGCTTAGGGGTGGCGGGAGTCCCTATTGAGCAGTTCTTC.

This chain links TRBV9 with TRBJ1-3; D not resolved. V gave up 1 base and J gave up 0 bases, with 8 bases separating them. The CDR3 is 15 residues long. Germline lookup yields CDR1 SGDLS and CDR2 YYNGEE. CDR3 coding DNA: TGTGCCAGCAGCGTATGGGATCTCTCTGGAAACACCATATATTTT. Protein sequence: CASSVWDLSGNTIYF. Drawing the rest from reference TRBV9 and TRBJ1-3, the complete variable domain is DSGVTQTPKHLITATGQRVTLRCSPRSGDLSVYWYQQSLDQGLQFLIQYYNGEERAKGNILERFSAQQFPDLHSELNLSSLELGDSALYFCASSVWDLSGNTIYFGEGSWLTVV.

This rearrangement joins TRBV5-1 to TRBJ2-1; 8 bases map to TRBD2. Germline V gives CDR1 SGHRS, CDR2 YFSETQ. This CDR3 is 17 amino acids long. Losses at the gene ends were 0 bases for V and 0 bases for J; bases not matched to a gene: 5. CDR3 loop: CASSLEAGTSSYNEQFF. The DNA for the CDR3 is TGCGCCAGCAGCTTGGAGGCCGGGACTAGCTCCTACAATGAGCAGTTCTTC.

The V gene is TRBV18, the J gene TRBJ2-7; maybe TRBD1 (5 bases). Per germline, CDR1 KGHSH and CDR2 LQKENI. Trimming pared 2 bases from V and 0 bases from J, leaving 11 bases between. The CDR3 is 15 residues long. For the CDR3, the DNA is TGTGCCAGCTCACCATTCGACAGATTCTCCTACGAGCAGTACTTC. It specifies CASSPFDRFSYEQYF.

This chain uses TRBV29-1 with TRBJ1-1; D is ambiguous. This CDR3 spans 12 amino acids. Germline CDR1 reads SQVTM; CDR2 reads ANQGSEA. Trimming removed 3 bases at V and 6 bases at J, with 11 bases between. The DNA of the CDR3 is TGCAGCGTTGACGCCGGTCCCGCTGAAGCTTTCTTT. It specifies CSVDAGPAEAFF.

The table lists this clone with a few counts. The rearrangement links TRBV5-1 to TRBJ1-2; 9 nucleotides align to TRBD1. V gave up 2 bases and J gave up 6 bases; unmatched junction bases: 8. The CDR3 consists of 15 residues. The germline V gene encodes CDR1 SGHRS and CDR2 YFSETQ. As DNA, the CDR3 is TGCGCCAGCAGCTTTGAGGGACAGGGTTGGGATGGCTACACCTTC. Encoded protein: CASSFEGQGWDGYTF.

The genes are TRBV2 and TRBJ2-7; the match to TRBD2 covers 10 bases. Germline V gene sequence: CDR1 SNHLY, CDR2 FYNNEI. The CDR3 is 13 residues long. V gave up 6 bases and J gave up 4 bases; unmatched junction bases: 3. The CDR3 loop is CASRGLAEYEQYF. CDR3 sequence (DNA): TGTGCCAGCAGAGGACTAGCGGAATACGAGCAGTACTTC. Complete variable domain (other parts from reference TRBV2 and TRBJ2-7): EPEVTQTPSHQVTQMGQEVILRCVPISNHLYFYWYRQILGQKVEFLVSFYNNEISEKSEIFDDQFSVERPDGSNFTLKIRSTKLEDSAMYFCASRGLAEYEQYFGPGTRLTVT.

The chain joins TRBV7-3 to TRBJ1-3; 7 nucleotides line up with TRBD1. J was trimmed by 0 bases and V by 3 bases; bases with no gene match: 2. The CDR3 has 15 amino acids. Germline lookup yields CDR1 SGHTA and CDR2 FQGTGA. CDR3 sequence: CASSFQGGSGNTIYF. Here the CDR3 DNA reads TGTGCCAGCAGCTTCCAGGGGGGCTCTGGAAACACCATATATTTT.

The chain combines TRBV14 with TRBJ2-1; 7 bases are shared with TRBD1. Looked up from germline, CDR1 is SGHDN and CDR2 is FVKESK. After removal of 0 bases from V and 12 bases from J, the junction contained 20 bases not matched to a gene. The CDR3 totals 18 residues. Here the CDR3 DNA reads TGTGCCAGCAGCCAAGATGTATTCAGGACAGGACCTACGACGGGGCAGTTCTTC. Its translation: CASSQDVFRTGPTTGQFF.